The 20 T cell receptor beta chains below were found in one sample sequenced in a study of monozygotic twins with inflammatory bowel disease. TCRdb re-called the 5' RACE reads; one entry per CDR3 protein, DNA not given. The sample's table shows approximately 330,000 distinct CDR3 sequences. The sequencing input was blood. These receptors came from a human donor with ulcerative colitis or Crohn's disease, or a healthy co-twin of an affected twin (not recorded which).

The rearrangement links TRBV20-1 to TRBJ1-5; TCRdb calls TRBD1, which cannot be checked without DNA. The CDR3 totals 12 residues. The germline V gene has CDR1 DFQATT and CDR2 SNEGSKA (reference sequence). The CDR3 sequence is CSALTGGQPQHF.

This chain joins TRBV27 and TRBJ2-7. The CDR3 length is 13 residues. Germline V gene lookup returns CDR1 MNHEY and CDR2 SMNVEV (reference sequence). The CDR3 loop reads CASSFREQTEQYF.

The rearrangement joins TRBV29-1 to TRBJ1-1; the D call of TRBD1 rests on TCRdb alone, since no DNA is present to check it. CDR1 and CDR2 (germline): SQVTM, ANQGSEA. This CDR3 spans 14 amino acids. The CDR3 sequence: CSVVLTDPGTEAFF. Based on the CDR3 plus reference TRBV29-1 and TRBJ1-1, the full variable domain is SAVISQKPSRDICQRGTSLTIQCQVDSQVTMMFWYRQQPGQSLTLIATANQGSEATYESGFVIDKFPISRPNLTFSTLTVSNMSPEDSSIYLCSVVLTDPGTEAFFGQGTRLTVV.

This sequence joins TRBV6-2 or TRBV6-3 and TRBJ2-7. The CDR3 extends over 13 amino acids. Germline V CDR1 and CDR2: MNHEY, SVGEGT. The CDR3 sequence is CASSTGRSYEQYF.

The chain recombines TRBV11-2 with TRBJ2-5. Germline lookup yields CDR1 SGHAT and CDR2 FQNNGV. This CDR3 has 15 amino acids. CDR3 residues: CASSLGSTTKETQYF.

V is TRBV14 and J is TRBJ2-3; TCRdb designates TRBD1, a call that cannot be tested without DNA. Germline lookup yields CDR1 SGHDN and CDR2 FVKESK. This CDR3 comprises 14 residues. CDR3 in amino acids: CASSLGRPGDTQYF.

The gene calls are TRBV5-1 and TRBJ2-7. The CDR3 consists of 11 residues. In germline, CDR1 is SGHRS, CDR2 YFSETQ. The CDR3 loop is CASSQDGEQYF.

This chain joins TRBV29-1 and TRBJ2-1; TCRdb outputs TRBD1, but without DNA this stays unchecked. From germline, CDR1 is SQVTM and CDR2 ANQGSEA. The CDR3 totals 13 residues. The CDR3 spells CSVRANGRGEQFF.

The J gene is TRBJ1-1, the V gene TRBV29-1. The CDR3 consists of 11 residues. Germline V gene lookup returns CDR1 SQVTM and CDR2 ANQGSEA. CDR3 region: CSVGGDTEAFF.

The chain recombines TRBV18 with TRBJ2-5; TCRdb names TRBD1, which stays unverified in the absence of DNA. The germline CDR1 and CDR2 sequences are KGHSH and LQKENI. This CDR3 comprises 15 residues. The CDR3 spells CASSPPAGGGETQYF.

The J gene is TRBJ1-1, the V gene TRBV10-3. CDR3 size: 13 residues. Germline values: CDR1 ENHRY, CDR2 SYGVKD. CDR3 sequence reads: CAISDPFRTEAFF.

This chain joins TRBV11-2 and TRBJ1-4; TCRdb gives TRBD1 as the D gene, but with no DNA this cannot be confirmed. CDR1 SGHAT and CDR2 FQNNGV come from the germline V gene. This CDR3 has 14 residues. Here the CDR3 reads CASSLGTGRTELFF. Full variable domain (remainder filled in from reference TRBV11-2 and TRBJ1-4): EAGVAQSPRYKIIEKRQSVAFWCNPISGHATLYWYQQILGQGPKLLIQFQNNGVVDDSQLPKDRFSAERLKGVDSTLKIQPAKLEDSAVYLCASSLGTGRTELFFGSGTQLSVL.

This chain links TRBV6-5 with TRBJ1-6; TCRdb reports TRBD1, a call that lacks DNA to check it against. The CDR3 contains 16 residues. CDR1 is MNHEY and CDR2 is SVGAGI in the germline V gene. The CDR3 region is CASSYAGGGVNSPLHF.

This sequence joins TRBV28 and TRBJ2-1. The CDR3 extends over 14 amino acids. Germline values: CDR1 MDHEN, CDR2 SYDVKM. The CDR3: CASRDRGSYNEQFF.

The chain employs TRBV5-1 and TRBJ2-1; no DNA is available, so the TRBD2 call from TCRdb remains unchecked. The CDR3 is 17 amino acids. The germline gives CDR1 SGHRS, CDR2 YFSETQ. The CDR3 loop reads CASSLNSLAPSYNEQFF.

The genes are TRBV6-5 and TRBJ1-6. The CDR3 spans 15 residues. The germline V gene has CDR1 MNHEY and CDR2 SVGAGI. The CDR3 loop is CASSYDRAQNSPLHF.

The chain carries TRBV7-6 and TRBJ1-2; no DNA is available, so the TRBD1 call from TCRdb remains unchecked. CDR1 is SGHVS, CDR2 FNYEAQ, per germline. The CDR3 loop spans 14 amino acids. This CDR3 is CASSSDREVNGYTF.

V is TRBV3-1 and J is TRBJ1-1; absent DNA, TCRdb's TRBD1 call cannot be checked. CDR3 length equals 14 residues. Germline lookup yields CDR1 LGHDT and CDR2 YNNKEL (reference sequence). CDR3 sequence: CASSQETGVTEAFF.

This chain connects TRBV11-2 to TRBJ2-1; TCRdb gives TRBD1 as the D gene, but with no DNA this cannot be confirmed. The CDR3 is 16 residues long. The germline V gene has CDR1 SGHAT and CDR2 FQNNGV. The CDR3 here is CASSLEGGSGYNEQFF.

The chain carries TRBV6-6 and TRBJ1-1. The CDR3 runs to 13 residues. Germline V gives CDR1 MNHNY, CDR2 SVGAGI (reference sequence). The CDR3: CASSYTRGTEAFF.